This T cell receptor (beta chain) was recovered during a study of tissue T cells after allogeneic stem cell transplantation. Comment on this clone: Other DNA sequences from this sample encode an identical CDR3 as well.

Sequencing was performed with immunoSEQ multiplex PCR; in TCRdb, only in-frame clones are kept and a portion is missing. This sample carries about 9,800 clones, approximately 59% of them seen once, and the ten largest clones take approximately 8.8%. CDR1 is MNHEY, CDR2 SVGEGT, per germline. This CDR3 is built from 14 residues. V was pared by 2 bases and J by 3 bases, with 4 bases of the junction left unmatched. The sequence derives from a woman between 18 and 55 years old with breast cancer. The source material was tissue from the ileum, sampled at autopsy. The genes are TRBV6-2 or TRBV6-3 and TRBJ2-7; 7 bases are shared with TRBD2. CDR3 nucleotide sequence: TGTGCCAGCAGTTACGTCGGGGGGAGCTACGAGCAGTACTTC. This encodes CASSYVGGSYEQYF.